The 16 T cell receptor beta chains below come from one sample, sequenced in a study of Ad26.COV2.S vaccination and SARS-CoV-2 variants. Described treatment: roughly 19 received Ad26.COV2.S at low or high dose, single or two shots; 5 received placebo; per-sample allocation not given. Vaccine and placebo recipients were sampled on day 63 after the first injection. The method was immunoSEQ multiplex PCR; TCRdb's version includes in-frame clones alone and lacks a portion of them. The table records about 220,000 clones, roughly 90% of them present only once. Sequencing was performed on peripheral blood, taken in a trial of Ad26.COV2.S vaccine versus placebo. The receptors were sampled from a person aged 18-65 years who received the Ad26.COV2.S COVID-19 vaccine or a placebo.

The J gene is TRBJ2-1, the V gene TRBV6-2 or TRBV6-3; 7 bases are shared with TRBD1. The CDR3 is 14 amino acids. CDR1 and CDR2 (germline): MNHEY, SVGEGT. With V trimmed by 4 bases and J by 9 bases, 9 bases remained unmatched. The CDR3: CASSSTGPRAEQFF. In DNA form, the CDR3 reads TGTGCCAGCAGTTCGACAGGGCCTCGGGCTGAGCAGTTCTTC.

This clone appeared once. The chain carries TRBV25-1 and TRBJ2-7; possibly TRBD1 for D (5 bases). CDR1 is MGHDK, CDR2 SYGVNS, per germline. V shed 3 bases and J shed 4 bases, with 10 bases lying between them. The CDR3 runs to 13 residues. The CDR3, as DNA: TGTGCCAGCAGTGAGCAGGGCCTTTACGAGCAGTACTTC. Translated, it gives CASSEQGLYEQYF.

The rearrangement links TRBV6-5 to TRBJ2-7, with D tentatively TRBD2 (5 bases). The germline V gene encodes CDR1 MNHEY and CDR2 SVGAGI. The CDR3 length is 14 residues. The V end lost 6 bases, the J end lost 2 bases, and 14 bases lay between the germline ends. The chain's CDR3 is CASSRAYSAYEQYF. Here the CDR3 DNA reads TGTGCCAGCAGCCGAGCCTATAGCGCCTACGAGCAGTACTTC.

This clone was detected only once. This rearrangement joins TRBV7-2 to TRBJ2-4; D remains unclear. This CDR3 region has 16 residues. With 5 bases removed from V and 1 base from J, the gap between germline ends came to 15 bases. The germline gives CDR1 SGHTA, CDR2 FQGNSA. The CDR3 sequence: CASSPDPPWAKNIQYF. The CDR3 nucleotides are TGTGCCAGCAGCCCTGACCCACCCTGGGCCAAAAACATTCAGTACTTC.

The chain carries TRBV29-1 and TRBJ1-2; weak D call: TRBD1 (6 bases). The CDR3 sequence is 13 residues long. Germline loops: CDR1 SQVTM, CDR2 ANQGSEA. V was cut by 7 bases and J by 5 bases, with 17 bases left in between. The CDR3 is CSALTGLRYGYTF. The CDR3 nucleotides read TGCAGCGCCCTCACAGGGTTGAGGTATGGCTACACCTTC. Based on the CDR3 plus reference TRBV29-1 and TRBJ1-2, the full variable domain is SAVISQKPSRDICQRGTSLTIQCQVDSQVTMMFWYRQQPGQSLTLIATANQGSEATYESGFVIDKFPISRPNLTFSTLTVSNMSPEDSSIYLCSALTGLRYGYTFGSGTRLTVV.

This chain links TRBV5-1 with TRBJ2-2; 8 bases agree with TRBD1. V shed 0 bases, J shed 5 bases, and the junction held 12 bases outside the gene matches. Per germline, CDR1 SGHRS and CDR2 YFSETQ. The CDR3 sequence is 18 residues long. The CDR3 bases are TGCGCCAGCAGCTTGGAGGCCTCGGCAGGGGGCAGGACCGGGGAGCTGTTTTTT. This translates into CASSLEASAGGRTGELFF.

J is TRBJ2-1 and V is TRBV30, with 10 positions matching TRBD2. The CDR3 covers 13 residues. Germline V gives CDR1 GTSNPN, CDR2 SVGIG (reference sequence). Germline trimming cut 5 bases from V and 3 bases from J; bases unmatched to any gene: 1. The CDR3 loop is CAWEREGYNEQFF. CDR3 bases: TGTGCCTGGGAGCGGGAGGGCTACAATGAGCAGTTCTTC.

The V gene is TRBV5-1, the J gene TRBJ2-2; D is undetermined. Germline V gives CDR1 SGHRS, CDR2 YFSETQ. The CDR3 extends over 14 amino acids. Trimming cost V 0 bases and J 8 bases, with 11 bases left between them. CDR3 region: CASSLGRITGELFF. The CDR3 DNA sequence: TGCGCCAGCAGCTTGGGCCGAATAACGGGGGAGCTGTTTTTT.

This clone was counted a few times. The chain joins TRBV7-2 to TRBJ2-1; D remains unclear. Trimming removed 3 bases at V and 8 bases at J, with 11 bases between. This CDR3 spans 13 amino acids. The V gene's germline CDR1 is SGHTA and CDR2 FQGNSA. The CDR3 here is CASSFLRVHEQFF. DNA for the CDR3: TGTGCCAGCAGCTTTTTACGTGTGCATGAGCAGTTCTTC. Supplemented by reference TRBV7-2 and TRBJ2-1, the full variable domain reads GAGVSQSPSNKVTEKGKDVELRCDPISGHTALYWYRQSLGQGLEFLIYFQGNSAPDKSGLPSDRFSAERTGGSVSTLTIQRTQQEDSAVYLCASSFLRVHEQFFGPGTRLTVL.

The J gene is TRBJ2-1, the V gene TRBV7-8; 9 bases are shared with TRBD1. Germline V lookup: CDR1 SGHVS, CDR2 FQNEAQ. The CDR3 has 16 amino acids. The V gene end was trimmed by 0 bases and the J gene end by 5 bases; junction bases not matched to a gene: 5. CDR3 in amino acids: CASSLASRTGDNEQFF. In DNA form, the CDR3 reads TGTGCCAGCAGCTTAGCGTCAAGGACAGGGGACAATGAGCAGTTCTTC. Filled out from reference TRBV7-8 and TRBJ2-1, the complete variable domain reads GAGVSQSPRYKVAKRGQDVALRCDPISGHVSLFWYQQALGQGPEFLTYFQNEAQLDKSGLPSDRFFAERPEGSVSTLKIQRTQQEDSAVYLCASSLASRTGDNEQFFGPGTRLTVL.

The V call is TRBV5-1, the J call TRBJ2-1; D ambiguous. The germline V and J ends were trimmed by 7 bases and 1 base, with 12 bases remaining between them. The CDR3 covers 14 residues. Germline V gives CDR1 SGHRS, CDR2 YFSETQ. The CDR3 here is CASSVGESYNEQFF. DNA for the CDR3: TGCGCCAGCTCGGTCGGCGAGTCCTACAATGAGCAGTTCTTC.

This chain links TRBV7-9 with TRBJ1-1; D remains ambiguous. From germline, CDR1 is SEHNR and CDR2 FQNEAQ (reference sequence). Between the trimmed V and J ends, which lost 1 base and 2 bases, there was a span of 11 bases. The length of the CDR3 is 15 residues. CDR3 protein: CASSLVAGQNTEAFF. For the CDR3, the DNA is TGTGCCAGCAGCTTAGTGGCGGGCCAAAACACTGAAGCTTTCTTT. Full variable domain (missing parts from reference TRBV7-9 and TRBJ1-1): DTGVSQNPRHKITKRGQNVTFRCDPISEHNRLYWYRQTLGQGPEFLTYFQNEAQLEKSRLLSDRFSAERPKGSFSTLEIQRTEQGDSAMYLCASSLVAGQNTEAFFGQGTRLTVV.

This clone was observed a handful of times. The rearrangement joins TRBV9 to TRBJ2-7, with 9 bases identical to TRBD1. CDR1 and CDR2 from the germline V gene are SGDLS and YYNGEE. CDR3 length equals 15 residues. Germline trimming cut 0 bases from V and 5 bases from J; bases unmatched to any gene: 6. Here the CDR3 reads CASSVATGQGNEQYF. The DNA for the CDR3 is TGTGCCAGCAGCGTAGCTACGGGACAGGGAAACGAGCAGTACTTC.

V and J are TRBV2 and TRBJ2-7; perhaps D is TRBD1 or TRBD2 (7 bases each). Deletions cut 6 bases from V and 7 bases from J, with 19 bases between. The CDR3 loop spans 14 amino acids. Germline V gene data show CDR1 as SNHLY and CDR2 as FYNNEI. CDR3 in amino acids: CASSDRAQGGEQYF. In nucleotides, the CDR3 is TGTGCCAGCAGCGACAGGGCCCAGGGGGGGGAGCAGTACTTC.

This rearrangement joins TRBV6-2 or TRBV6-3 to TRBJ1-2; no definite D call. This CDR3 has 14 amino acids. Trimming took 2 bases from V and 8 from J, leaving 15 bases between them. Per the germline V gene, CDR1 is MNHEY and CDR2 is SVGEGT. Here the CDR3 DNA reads TGTGCCAGCAGTTACCCGACGGGAGCTAGGGGCTACACCTTC. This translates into CASSYPTGARGYTF.

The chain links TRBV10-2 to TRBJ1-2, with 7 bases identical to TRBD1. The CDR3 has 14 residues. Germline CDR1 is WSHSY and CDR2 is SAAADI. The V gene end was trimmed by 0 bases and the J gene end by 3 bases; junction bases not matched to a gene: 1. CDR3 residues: CASSESTGDYGYTF. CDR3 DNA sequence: TGCGCCAGCAGTGAGTCTACAGGGGACTATGGCTACACCTTC.